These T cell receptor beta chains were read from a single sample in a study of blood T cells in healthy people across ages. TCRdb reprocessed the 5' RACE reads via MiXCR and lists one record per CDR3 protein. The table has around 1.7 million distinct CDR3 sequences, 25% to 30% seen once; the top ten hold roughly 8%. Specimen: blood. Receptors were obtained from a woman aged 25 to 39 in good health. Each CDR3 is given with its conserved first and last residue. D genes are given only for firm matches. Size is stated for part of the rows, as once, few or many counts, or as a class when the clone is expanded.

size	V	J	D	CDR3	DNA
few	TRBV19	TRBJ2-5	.	CASSMVAGKETQYF	TGTGCCAGTAGTATGGTGGCGGGTAAAGAGACCCAGTACTTC
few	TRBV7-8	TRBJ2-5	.	CASTKSRGPGTQYF	TGTGCCAGCACCAAATCGAGGGGACCCGGGACCCAGTACTTC
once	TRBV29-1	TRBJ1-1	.	CSVAPAGPNTEAFF	TGCAGCGTTGCCCCCGCAGGACCGAACACTGAAGCTTTCTTT
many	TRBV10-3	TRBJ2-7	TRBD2	CAISESPSGSRYEQYF	TGTGCCATCAGTGAGAGTCCCAGCGGGAGTCGCTACGAGCAGTACTTC
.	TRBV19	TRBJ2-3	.	CATRTAGQSSTDTQYF	TGTGCCACCCGAACGGCGGGACAGTCTAGCACAGATACGCAGTATTTT
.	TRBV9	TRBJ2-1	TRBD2	CASSSSGGPGEQFF	TGTGCCAGCAGTAGTAGCGGGGGGCCTGGTGAGCAGTTCTTC
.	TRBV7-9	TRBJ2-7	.	CASSPETPYEQYF	TGTGCCAGCAGCCCGGAGACCCCCTACGAGCAGTACTTC
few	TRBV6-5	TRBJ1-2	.	CASSYREAQGFYGYTF	TGTGCCAGCAGTTACCGAGAAGCTCAAGGGTTCTATGGCTACACCTTC
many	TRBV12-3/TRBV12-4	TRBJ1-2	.	CASSFGSGAYGYTF	TGTGCCAGCAGTTTCGGCAGTGGGGCGTATGGCTACACCTTC
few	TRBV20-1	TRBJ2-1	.	CSATFRESEQFF	TGCAGTGCTACCTTCCGAGAGTCCGAGCAGTTCTTC
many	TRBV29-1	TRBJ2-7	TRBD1	CSAAVPDRDSYEQYF	TGCAGCGCCGCGGTCCCGGACAGGGACTCCTACGAGCAGTACTTC
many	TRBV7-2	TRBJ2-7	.	CASSESYEQYF	TGCGCCAGCAGTGAGTCCTACGAGCAGTACTTC
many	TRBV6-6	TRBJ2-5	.	CASKATAETQYF	TGTGCCAGCAAGGCGACAGCGGAGACCCAGTACTTC
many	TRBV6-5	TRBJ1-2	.	CASNSGRGAGYTF	TGTGCCAGCAATTCAGGGAGAGGGGCCGGCTACACCTTC
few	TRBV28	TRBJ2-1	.	CASEDSSSHNEQFF	TGTGCCAGCGAGGACTCCTCCTCCCACAATGAGCAGTTCTTC
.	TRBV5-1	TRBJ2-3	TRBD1	CASTPGQGAGDTQYF	TGCGCCAGCACCCCGGGACAGGGGGCGGGGGATACGCAGTATTTT
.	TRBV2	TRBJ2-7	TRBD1	CASSEVDRGAYEQYF	TGTGCCAGCAGTGAAGTGGACAGGGGGGCTTACGAGCAGTACTTC
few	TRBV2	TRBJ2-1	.	CASSELRIDEQFF	TGTGCCAGCAGTGAACTCAGAATCGATGAGCAGTTCTTC
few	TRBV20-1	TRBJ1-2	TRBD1	CSARASDRVMDGYTF	TGCAGTGCTAGAGCCTCGGACAGGGTAATGGATGGCTACACCTTC
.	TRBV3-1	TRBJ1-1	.	CASSQEVRNTEAFF	TGTGCCAGCAGCCAAGAGGTCAGGAACACTGAAGCTTTCTTT
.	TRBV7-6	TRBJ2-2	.	CASSLLGRNTGELFF	TGTGCCAGCAGCTTACTCGGTCGTAACACCGGGGAGCTGTTTTTT
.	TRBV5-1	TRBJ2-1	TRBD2	CASSPRYLADNGQFF	TGCGCCAGCAGCCCCCGTTATCTAGCGGACAATGGGCAGTTCTTC
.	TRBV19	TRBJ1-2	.	CASSIRWTGSAASNGYTF	TGTGCCAGTAGTATCAGGTGGACCGGGAGTGCGGCATCTAATGGCTACACCTTC
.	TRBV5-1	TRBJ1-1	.	CASSLGPQNTEAFF	TGCGCCAGCAGCTTGGGGCCTCAGAACACTGAAGCTTTCTTT
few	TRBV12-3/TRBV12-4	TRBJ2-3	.	CASSPYRSSTDTQYF	TGTGCCAGCAGTCCTTATAGGTCGAGCACAGATACGCAGTATTTT
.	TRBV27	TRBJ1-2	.	CASSFLGGTGYTF	TGTGCCAGCAGTTTTCTCGGGGGGACTGGCTACACCTTC
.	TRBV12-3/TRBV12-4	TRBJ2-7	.	CASSPGVGLISYEQYF	TGTGCCAGCAGCCCCGGCGTAGGGTTAATCTCCTACGAGCAGTACTTC
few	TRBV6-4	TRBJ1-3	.	CASSDSREISGNTIYF	TGTGCCAGCAGTGACTCCCGAGAGATTTCTGGAAACACCATATATTTT
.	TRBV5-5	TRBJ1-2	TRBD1	CASSWTGEDGYTF	TGTGCCAGCAGCTGGACAGGGGAAGACGGCTACACCTTC
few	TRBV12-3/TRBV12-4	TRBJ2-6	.	CAGSSTRSGANVLTF	TGTGCCGGCAGTTCGACACGGTCTGGGGCCAACGTCCTGACTTTC
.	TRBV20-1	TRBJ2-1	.	CSASMWANNEQFF	TGCAGTGCTAGTATGTGGGCCAATAATGAGCAGTTCTTC
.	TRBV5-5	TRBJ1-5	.	CASSPRIMTDQPQHF	TGTGCCAGCAGCCCTCGTATTATGACCGATCAGCCCCAGCATTTT
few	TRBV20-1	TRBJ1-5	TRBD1	CSAARQGERQPQHF	TGCAGTGCCGCTAGACAGGGAGAAAGGCAGCCCCAGCATTTT
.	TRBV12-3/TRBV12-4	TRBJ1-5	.	CASSGGHNQPQHF	TGTGCCAGTAGCGGGGGCCACAATCAGCCCCAGCATTTT
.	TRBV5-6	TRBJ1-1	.	CASTLMGRQNAEAFF	TGTGCCAGCACCTTAATGGGACGTCAGAACGCTGAAGCTTTCTTT
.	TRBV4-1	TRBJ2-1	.	CASSQVYSNEQFF	TGCGCCAGCAGCCAAGTTTACAGCAATGAGCAGTTCTTC
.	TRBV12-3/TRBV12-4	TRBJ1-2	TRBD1	CASSLSGGGSGYTF	TGTGCCAGCAGTTTGTCAGGGGGCGGCAGTGGCTACACCTTC
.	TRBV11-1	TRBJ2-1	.	CASSFETGVRNEQFF	TGTGCCAGCAGCTTCGAGACAGGAGTTCGCAATGAGCAGTTCTTC
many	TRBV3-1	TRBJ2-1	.	CASSRRGEDEQFF	TGTGCCAGCAGCCGACGGGGTGAGGATGAGCAGTTCTTC
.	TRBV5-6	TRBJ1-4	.	CASSFDRTGEKLFF	TGTGCCAGCAGCTTCGACAGGACCGGTGAAAAACTGTTTTTT
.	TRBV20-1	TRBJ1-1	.	CSASGSSTEAFF	TGCAGTGCTAGTGGGTCGAGCACTGAAGCTTTCTTT
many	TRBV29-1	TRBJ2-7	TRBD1	CSVRQGGVYEQYF	TGCAGCGTCCGACAGGGGGGAGTCTACGAGCAGTACTTC
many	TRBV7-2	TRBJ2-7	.	CASSPEEADAYEQYF	TGTGCCAGCAGCCCGGAGGAGGCCGACGCGTACGAGCAGTACTTC
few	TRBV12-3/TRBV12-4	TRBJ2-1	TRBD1	CASSLEGAVGEQFF	TGTGCCAGCAGTTTAGAGGGGGCTGTAGGTGAGCAGTTCTTC
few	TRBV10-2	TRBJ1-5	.	CASTGGSRNQPQHF	TGCGCCAGCACTGGGGGATCGAGGAATCAGCCCCAGCATTTT
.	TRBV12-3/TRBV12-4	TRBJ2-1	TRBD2	CASRQGLAGVGEQFF	TGTGCCAGCAGACAAGGACTAGCGGGAGTCGGTGAGCAGTTCTTC
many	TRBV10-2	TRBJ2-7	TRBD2	CASSGRTSFYEQYF	TGCGCCAGCAGTGGACGGACTAGCTTCTACGAGCAGTACTTC
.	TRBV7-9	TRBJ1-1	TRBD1	CASSLSRARGRGTEAFF	TGTGCCAGCAGCTTAAGCAGGGCCAGGGGGCGGGGGACTGAAGCTTTCTTT
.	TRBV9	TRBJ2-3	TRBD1	CASSANPPGQGLTDTQYF	TGTGCCAGCAGCGCCAATCCTCCGGGACAGGGACTCACAGATACGCAGTATTTT